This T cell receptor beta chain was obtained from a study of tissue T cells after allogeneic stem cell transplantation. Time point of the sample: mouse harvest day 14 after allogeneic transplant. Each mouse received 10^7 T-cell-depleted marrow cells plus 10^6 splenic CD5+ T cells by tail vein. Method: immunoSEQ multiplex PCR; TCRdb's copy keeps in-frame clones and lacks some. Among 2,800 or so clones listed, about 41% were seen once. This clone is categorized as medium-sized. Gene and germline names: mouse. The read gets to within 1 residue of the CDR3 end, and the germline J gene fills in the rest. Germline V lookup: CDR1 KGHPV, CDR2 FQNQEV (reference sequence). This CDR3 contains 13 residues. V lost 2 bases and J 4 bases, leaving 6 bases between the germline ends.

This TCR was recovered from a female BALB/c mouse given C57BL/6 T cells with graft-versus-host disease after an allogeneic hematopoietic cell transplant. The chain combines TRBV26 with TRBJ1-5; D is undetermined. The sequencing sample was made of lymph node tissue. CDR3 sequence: CASSLEQNQAPLF. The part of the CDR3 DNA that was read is TGTGCCAGCAGTCTGGAACAAAACCAGGCTCCGCTT. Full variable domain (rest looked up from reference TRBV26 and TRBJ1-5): NSKVIQTPRYLVKGQGQKAKMRCIPEKGHPVVFWYQQNKNNEFKFLINFQNQEVLQQIDMTEKRFSAECPSNSPCSLEIQSSEAGDSALYLCASSLEQNQAPLFGEGTRLSVL.